The clone carrying this TCR beta chain was seen just once. Its antigen is not identified. These data are taken from a study of blood T cells in healthy people across ages. Study results and limitations: Long-lived donors exceeded aged donors in naive CD4+ cells and diversity.

Each donor had approximately 10 milliliters of peripheral blood drawn. With 4 bases removed from V and 6 bases from J, the gap between germline ends came to 12 bases. This CDR3 region has 14 residues. Germline lookup yields CDR1 LGHDT and CDR2 YNNKEL (reference sequence). The use of a sample-barcoded 5' primer and a J-beta primer mix characterized a second PCR of about 7 to 12 cycles. The authors tagged each cDNA molecule using a template-switch adaptor with 12 random nucleotides. From the 5' RACE reads, TCRdb called clonotypes with MiXCR, one entry per CDR3 protein. Of about 1.4 million distinct CDR3 sequences listed, around 59% are singletons.

This chain uses TRBV3-1 with TRBJ2-2; D not resolved. This sequence originates from a man aged 18 to 29 in good health. Sequencing was done on a sample of blood. The CDR3 nucleotides are TGTGCCAGCAGCCCATTAAGGGCATCCGGGGAGCTGTTTTTT. Protein sequence: CASSPLRASGELFF.